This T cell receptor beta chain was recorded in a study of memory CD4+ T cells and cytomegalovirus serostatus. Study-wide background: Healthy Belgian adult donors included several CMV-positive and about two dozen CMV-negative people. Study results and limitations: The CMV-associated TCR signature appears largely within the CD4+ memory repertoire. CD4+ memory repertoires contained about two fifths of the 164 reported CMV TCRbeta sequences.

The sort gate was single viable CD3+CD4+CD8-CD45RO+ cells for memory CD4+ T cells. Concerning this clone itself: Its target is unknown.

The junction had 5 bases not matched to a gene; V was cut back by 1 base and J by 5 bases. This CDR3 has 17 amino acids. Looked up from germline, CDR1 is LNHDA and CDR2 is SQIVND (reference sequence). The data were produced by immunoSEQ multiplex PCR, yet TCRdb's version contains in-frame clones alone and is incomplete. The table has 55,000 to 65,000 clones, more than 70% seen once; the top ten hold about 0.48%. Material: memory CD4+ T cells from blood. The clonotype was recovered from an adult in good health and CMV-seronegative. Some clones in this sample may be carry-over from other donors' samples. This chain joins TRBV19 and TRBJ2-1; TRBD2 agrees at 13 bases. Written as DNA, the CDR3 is TGTGCCAGTAGTATAGTCCCGGGACTAGCGGGAAACAATGAGCAGTTCTTC. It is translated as CASSIVPGLAGNNEQFF.